Presented here are 32 T cell receptor beta chains from one specimen sequenced in a study of blood T cell repertoires in COVID-19. Sequenced by immunoSEQ multiplex PCR; TCRdb stores in-frame clones only, minus some. The table shows 200,000 to 250,000 clones, with nearly 90% occurring only once. The sequencing sample was made of peripheral blood. The source is a man aged 18 to 29 with active or convalescent COVID-19.

This chain uses TRBV6-5 with TRBJ2-1; 10 nucleotides agree with TRBD2. V dropped 4 bases and J dropped 2; count of bases not matched to a gene: 2. This CDR3 comprises 15 residues. The V gene's germline CDR1 is MNHEY and CDR2 SVGAGI. The CDR3 sequence is CASSSGLAAYNEQFF. The CDR3 nucleotides are TGTGCCAGCAGTTCCGGACTAGCGGCCTACAATGAGCAGTTCTTC.

This chain uses TRBV5-6 with TRBJ2-2; no definite D call. V was pared by 0 bases and J by 4 bases, with 22 bases between. Germline loops: CDR1 SGHDT, CDR2 YYEEEE. The CDR3 consists of 19 residues. CDR3 sequence (DNA): TGTGCCAGCAGCTTGGCCGGTAGTTCGGCAGGAAGATTCACCGGGGAGCTGTTTTTT. Translating gives CASSLAGSSAGRFTGELFF.

The chain employs TRBV7-2 and TRBJ1-5, with D unclear. The V end was cut by 5 bases, the J end by 5 bases, with 19 bases between. The CDR3 sequence is 16 residues long. Per the germline V gene, CDR1 is SGHTA and CDR2 is FQGNSA. CDR3 sequence: CASSPDRGWAYQPQHF. CDR3 nucleotide sequence: TGTGCCAGCAGCCCAGACCGCGGGTGGGCCTATCAGCCCCAGCATTTT.

The rearrangement links TRBV13 to TRBJ2-7, with 9 bases matching TRBD1. The CDR3 spans 15 residues. The V gene's germline CDR1 is PRHDT and CDR2 FYEKMQ (reference sequence). The trim removed 1 base at V and 3 bases at J, leaving 4 bases unmatched. The CDR3 loop reads CASSLADRGVYEQYF. DNA of the CDR3: TGTGCCAGCAGCTTAGCGGACAGGGGAGTCTACGAGCAGTACTTC.

This clone was picked up a small number of times. The J gene is TRBJ1-4, the V gene TRBV27; 7 bases fit TRBD1. The J segment lost 6 bases and the V segment lost 6 bases, leaving 10 bases of the junction unmatched. This CDR3 is 15 amino acids long. Germline-derived CDR1 and CDR2 are MNHEY and SMNVEV (reference sequence). CDR3 region: CASSKNRGTDEKLFF. In nucleotides, the CDR3 is TGTGCCAGCAGCAAGAACCGGGGGACAGATGAAAAACTGTTTTTT.

The chain employs TRBV20-1 and TRBJ2-3; weak D call: TRBD2 (5 bases). V dropped 6 bases and J dropped 0 bases, with 13 bases sitting between them. CDR3 length: 14 amino acids. Germline loops: CDR1 DFQATT, CDR2 SNEGSKA (reference sequence). The CDR3 DNA is TGCAGTGCGAGTAGCGCTGGTAGCACAGATACGCAGTATTTT. Encoded protein: CSASSAGSTDTQYF.

The chain combines TRBV5-1 with TRBJ2-1; TRBD2 matches 16 bases. Trimming took 4 bases from V and 5 from J; bases not matched to a gene: 9. The CDR3 covers 18 residues. CDR1 is SGHRS and CDR2 is YFSETQ in the germline V gene. CDR3 in amino acids: CASSLTGTSGGGHNEQFF. The CDR3 nucleotides read TGCGCCAGCAGCCTAACCGGGACTAGCGGGGGGGGTCACAATGAGCAGTTCTTC. Looking up the rest from reference TRBV5-1 and TRBJ2-1 gives the full variable domain: KAGVTQTPRYLIKTRGQQVTLSCSPISGHRSVSWYQQTPGQGLQFLFEYFSETQRNKGNFPGRFSGRQFSNSRSEMNVSTLELGDSALYLCASSLTGTSGGGHNEQFFGPGTRLTVL.

The rearrangement uses TRBV28 and TRBJ2-6; D perhaps matches TRBD2 (6 bases). CDR3 length: 15 residues. Trimming took 8 bases from V and 0 from J, leaving 11 bases between them. The germline V gene encodes CDR1 MDHEN and CDR2 SYDVKM. The CDR3 loop is CASQGGHSGANVLTF. CDR3 DNA sequence: TGTGCCAGCCAGGGAGGACACTCTGGGGCCAACGTCCTGACTTTC.

This clone was detected a few times. J is TRBJ1-1 and V is TRBV15; 7 bases are shared with TRBD1. There are 17 residues in the CDR3. V trimming: 1 base; J trimming: 0 bases; junction bases outside the gene matches: 8. The germline V gene has CDR1 LNHNV and CDR2 YYDKDF (reference sequence). The CDR3 loop is CATSRGRDRAMNTEAFF. DNA for the CDR3: TGTGCCACCAGCAGAGGAAGGGACAGAGCAATGAACACTGAAGCTTTCTTT.

The chain uses TRBV18 and TRBJ1-6; D perhaps matches TRBD1 (6 bases). The CDR3 is 14 amino acids. V was trimmed by 3 bases and J by 7 bases, leaving 10 bases between them. CDR1 is KGHSH, CDR2 LQKENI, per germline. The CDR3 bases are TGTGCCAGCTCACCGCCTACAGGGAATTCACCCCTCCACTTT. Translation: CASSPPTGNSPLHF.

The chain links TRBV19 to TRBJ2-6; D is unclear. Germline assignment: CDR1 LNHDA and CDR2 SQIVND (reference sequence). V lost 1 base to trimming and J lost 2 bases, with 6 bases between them. The CDR3 consists of 15 residues. For the CDR3, the DNA is TGTGCCAGTAGTATAGCGTCTCCTGGGGCCAACGTCCTGACTTTC. Amino acids: CASSIASPGANVLTF.

This clone was observed once. The V and J genes are TRBV14 and TRBJ1-1, with 7 nucleotides matching TRBD1. V was clipped by 5 bases and J by 4 bases; unmatched bases: 4. The CDR3 totals 13 residues. The V gene's germline CDR1 is SGHDN and CDR2 FVKESK. The CDR3 here is CASSLQGSTEAFF. The CDR3 DNA follows: TGTGCCAGCAGCTTACAGGGGAGCACTGAAGCTTTCTTT.

The rearrangement uses TRBV7-3 and TRBJ1-2, with D possibly TRBD1 on 5 matching bases. CDR1 and CDR2 (germline): SGHTA, FQGTGA. The germline V and J ends were trimmed by 5 bases and 7 bases, with 17 bases remaining between them. The CDR3 contains 14 residues. The CDR3 nucleotides read TGTGCCAGCAGCGGGGCCGGGTCTCTGGGTGGCTACACCTTC. Translation: CASSGAGSLGGYTF. The variable domain in full, completed from reference TRBV7-3 and TRBJ1-2, reads GAGVSQTPSNKVTEKGKYVELRCDPISGHTALYWYRQSLGQGPEFLIYFQGTGAADDSGLPNDRFFAVRPEGSVSTLKIQRTERGDSAVYLCASSGAGSLGGYTFGSGTRLTVV.

The V call is TRBV29-1, the J call TRBJ1-1, with D hard to call. Germline V gives CDR1 SQVTM, CDR2 ANQGSEA. This CDR3 is built from 16 residues. V lost 2 bases and J 2 bases, leaving 18 bases between the germline ends. The CDR3 region is CSVERFRGVRNTEAFF. CDR3 coding DNA: TGCAGCGTTGAAAGGTTTCGGGGTGTTCGTAACACTGAAGCTTTCTTT.

This chain links TRBV7-2 with TRBJ1-2, with a possible D match to TRBD1 (5 bases). The ends were cut back, 5 bases at V and 2 bases at J, with 18 bases in the middle. This CDR3 is 16 amino acids long. CDR1 is SGHTA, CDR2 FQGNSA, per germline. CDR3 bases: TGTGCCAGCAGCCAGGCCCACAGGAGTTCCAACTATGGCTACACCTTC. Translation gives CASSQAHRSSNYGYTF. Complete variable domain (other parts from reference TRBV7-2 and TRBJ1-2): GAGVSQSPSNKVTEKGKDVELRCDPISGHTALYWYRQSLGQGLEFLIYFQGNSAPDKSGLPSDRFSAERTGGSVSTLTIQRTQQEDSAVYLCASSQAHRSSNYGYTFGSGTRLTVV.

The chain employs TRBV6-6 and TRBJ1-2, with a possible D match to TRBD1 (6 bases). The germline V gene encodes CDR1 MNHNY and CDR2 SVGAGI (reference sequence). This CDR3 contains 15 residues. The V gene lost 0 bases and the J gene lost 2 bases, with 10 bases spanning the gap. CDR3 loop: CASSYSAGANYGYTF. For the CDR3, the DNA is TGTGCCAGCAGTTACTCCGCAGGGGCAAACTATGGCTACACCTTC.

The chain combines TRBV10-3 with TRBJ2-7; TRBD1 aligns across 9 bases. CDR3 length: 15 amino acids. CDR1 ENHRY and CDR2 SYGVKD come from the germline V gene. The ends lost 3 bases at V and 3 bases at J; junction bases unmatched: 6. The CDR3 here is CAISDPQDRGYEQYF. The CDR3 DNA reads as TGTGCCATCAGTGATCCCCAGGACAGGGGCTACGAGCAGTACTTC.

The chain links TRBV7-2 to TRBJ2-5; no clear D gene. The germline V gene encodes CDR1 SGHTA and CDR2 FQGNSA. The CDR3 runs to 13 residues. Trimming left V 2 bases short and J 2 bases short, with 6 bases between. The CDR3 sequence: CASSLSRQETQYF. CDR3 sequence (DNA): TGTGCCAGCAGCTTAAGCCGACAAGAGACCCAGTACTTC.

The DNA of the CDR3 is TGTGCCTGGAGCTGGGGACAGGGGTTCAACGAGCAGTACTTC. Protein product: CAWSWGQGFNEQYF. V usage is TRBV30 and J usage is TRBJ2-7, with 10 bases that match TRBD1. The CDR3 consists of 14 residues. The germline V gene has CDR1 GTSNPN and CDR2 SVGIG (reference sequence). The trim removed 3 bases at V and 5 bases at J, leaving 7 bases unmatched.

V is TRBV5-4 and J is TRBJ2-2; 9 bases map to TRBD2. This CDR3 has 16 residues. The ends lost 9 bases at V and 5 bases at J; junction bases unmatched: 14. CDR1 and CDR2 (germline): SGHNT, YYREEE (reference sequence). The CDR3 spells CATTSSRLAATGELFF. CDR3 nucleotides: TGTGCCACTACATCCTCGAGACTAGCGGCGACCGGGGAGCTGTTTTTT.

The rearrangement joins TRBV11-2 to TRBJ2-7; D gene ambiguous. CDR1 and CDR2 from the germline V gene are SGHAT and FQNNGV. The CDR3 is 14 residues long. V lost 5 bases and J 0 bases, leaving 11 bases between the germline ends. The CDR3 bases are TGTGCCAGCAGCCTCGGCGGAAACTCCTACGAGCAGTACTTC. It encodes CASSLGGNSYEQYF. The full variable domain, rest sourced from reference TRBV11-2 and TRBJ2-7, is EAGVAQSPRYKIIEKRQSVAFWCNPISGHATLYWYQQILGQGPKLLIQFQNNGVVDDSQLPKDRFSAERLKGVDSTLKIQPAKLEDSAVYLCASSLGGNSYEQYFGPGTRLTVT.

The chain employs TRBV5-4 and TRBJ1-3; the match to TRBD1 covers 7 bases. CDR1 is SGHNT and CDR2 is YYREEE in the germline V gene (reference sequence). V shed 3 bases, J shed 2 bases, and the junction held 5 bases outside the gene matches. CDR3 size: 15 residues. The CDR3 coding sequence is TGTGCCAGCAGCTCCAAGCAGGGGGCTGGAAACACCATATATTTT. Protein product: CASSSKQGAGNTIYF.

V and J are TRBV19 and TRBJ1-4; D remains ambiguous. Per germline, CDR1 LNHDA and CDR2 SQIVND (reference sequence). This CDR3 contains 16 residues. Trimming took off 3 bases at V and 3 bases at J, with 14 bases between the two ends. This CDR3 reads CASSIRPPGANEKLFF. CDR3 nucleotide sequence: TGTGCCAGTAGTATCAGGCCCCCCGGGGCTAATGAAAAACTGTTTTTT.

V is TRBV9 and J is TRBJ2-1; 8 bases match TRBD2. With 4 bases clipped from V and 11 bases from J, the junction kept 14 bases outside the gene matches. Germline V gives CDR1 SGDLS, CDR2 YYNGEE. The CDR3 spans 15 residues. The CDR3 protein is CASSPPGGGLRQQFF. Written as DNA, the CDR3 is TGTGCCAGCAGCCCCCCCGGCGGGGGGCTGAGGCAGCAGTTCTTC.

J is TRBJ2-1 and V is TRBV10-3; TRBD1 aligns across 9 bases. CDR1 is ENHRY and CDR2 is SYGVKD in the germline V gene. Trimming took 6 bases from V and 2 from J; bases not matched to a gene: 5. The CDR3 extends over 15 amino acids. In nucleotides, the CDR3 is TGTGCCATCAGGGGACAGGGTGGCCCCTACAATGAGCAGTTCTTC. It encodes CAIRGQGGPYNEQFF.

The J gene is TRBJ1-1, the V gene TRBV2; 7 bases line up with TRBD1. V trimming: 5 bases; J trimming: 10 bases; junction bases outside the gene matches: 4. CDR3 length: 11 amino acids. Germline V lookup: CDR1 SNHLY, CDR2 FYNNEI. The CDR3 coding sequence is TGTGCCAGCAGTCCTTCAGGGGGAGCTTTCTTT. Its protein is CASSPSGGAFF.

V usage is TRBV6-5 and J usage is TRBJ2-2; TRBD2 might be the D (5 bases). CDR1 and CDR2 from the germline V gene are MNHEY and SVGAGI. V dropped 6 bases and J dropped 2 bases, with 13 bases sitting between them. This CDR3 is built from 15 residues. The CDR3 loop reads CASRGESVNTGELFF. CDR3 in DNA: TGTGCCAGCAGGGGAGAATCGGTTAACACCGGGGAGCTGTTTTTT.

The V and J genes are TRBV4-3 and TRBJ2-6; the D gene is possibly TRBD1 (6 bases). The CDR3 covers 16 residues. The V end lost 4 bases, the J end lost 4 bases, and 14 bases lay between the germline ends. Germline loops: CDR1 LGHNA, CDR2 YSLEER. In DNA form, the CDR3 reads TGCGCCAGCAGCCCGGCCGACAGGTCCGGGGCCAACGTCCTGACTTTC. Translating gives CASSPADRSGANVLTF.

The chain couples TRBV29-1 to TRBJ2-7; 7 positions match TRBD1. The CDR3 sequence is 14 residues long. CDR1 and CDR2 (germline): SQVTM, ANQGSEA. The trim removed 4 bases at V and 2 bases at J, leaving 8 bases unmatched. The CDR3 is CSVALSDRAYEQYF. The CDR3 DNA follows: TGCAGCGTTGCCCTATCTGACAGGGCCTACGAGCAGTACTTC.

The rearrangement uses TRBV7-9 and TRBJ2-7, with 11 bases matching TRBD2. Germline-derived CDR1 and CDR2 are SEHNR and FQNEAQ (reference sequence). CDR3 length equals 17 residues. Trimming cost V 5 bases and J 2 bases; bases outside gene matches: 11. DNA of the CDR3: TGTGCCAGCAGCCCGGGACTAGCGGTAGCGAGACCCTACGAGCAGTACTTC. Amino acids: CASSPGLAVARPYEQYF.

The V and J genes are TRBV5-1 and TRBJ1-2; the D is unclear. V gave up 0 bases and J gave up 4 bases, with 13 bases separating them. The germline V gene encodes CDR1 SGHRS and CDR2 YFSETQ. The CDR3 covers 15 residues. The DNA for the CDR3 is TGCGCCAGCAGCTTGGAAGGTCAGGCTCCCTATGGCTACACCTTC. As protein: CASSLEGQAPYGYTF.

The chain uses TRBV7-3 and TRBJ2-1, with TRBD2 matching 8 bases. CDR3 length equals 15 residues. V dropped 5 bases and J dropped 9; count of bases not matched to a gene: 12. Germline V CDR1 and CDR2: SGHTA, FQGTGA. The CDR3 coding sequence is TGTGCCAGCAGCGATCGCCCCCGGGGGGGTACTGAGCAGTTCTTC. Translating gives CASSDRPRGGTEQFF.